The 5 T cell receptor beta chains given below trace back to one sample, sequenced in a study of T cell responses to AZD1222 COVID-19 vaccine. Clones were sequenced by immunoSEQ multiplex PCR, and TCRdb holds only the in-frame ones, with some missing. This table holds approximately 100,000 clones, roughly 90% found once. Source: peripheral blood, taken on day 0 of AZD1222 vaccination. The receptors originated from an adult in good health.

V usage is TRBV6-5 and J usage is TRBJ2-5; D gene ambiguous. The V end was cut by 5 bases, the J end by 0 bases, with 10 bases between. The CDR3 totals 14 residues. CDR1 and CDR2 from the germline V gene are MNHEY and SVGAGI. The CDR3 here is CASSRSVNQETQYF. The CDR3 bases are TGTGCCAGCAGTAGGAGTGTTAACCAAGAGACCCAGTACTTC.

This chain uses TRBV3-1 (or the pseudogene TRBV3-2) with TRBJ2-3, with D possibly called TRBD1 or TRBD2 (6 bases each). The CDR3 contains 14 residues. Germline V gene lookup returns CDR1 LGHDT and CDR2 YNNKEL (reference sequence). Trimming removed 1 base from V and 4 bases from J, with 9 bases in between. The CDR3, as DNA: TGTGCCAGCAGCCAAGTTAGGGGGGCAGATACGCAGTATTTT. This encodes CASSQVRGADTQYF.

The chain has TRBV28 and TRBJ1-6; 7 bases align to TRBD1. Germline CDR1 MDHEN, CDR2 SYDVKM. V was clipped by 4 bases and J by 10 bases; unmatched bases: 7. This CDR3 comprises 14 residues. CDR3 residues: CASSSRGLRSPLHF. The CDR3 nucleotides are TGTGCCAGCAGTTCCAGGGGGTTGCGATCACCCCTCCACTTT. Based on the CDR3 plus reference TRBV28 and TRBJ1-6, the full variable domain is DVKVTQSSRYLVKRTGEKVFLECVQDMDHENMFWYRQDPGLGLRLIYFSYDVKMKEKGDIPEGYSVSREKKERFSLILESASTNQTSMYLCASSSRGLRSPLHFGNGTRLTVT.

The J gene is TRBJ2-5, the V gene TRBV7-9, with 7 bases that match TRBD1. This CDR3 contains 17 residues. Germline assignment: CDR1 SEHNR and CDR2 FQNEAQ (reference sequence). Trimming took 2 bases from V and 0 from J; bases not matched to a gene: 9. The CDR3 nucleotides read TGTGCCAGCAGCTTACCCTCGGACAGGACCTACCAAGAGACCCAGTACTTC. It is translated as CASSLPSDRTYQETQYF.

The chain is built from TRBV27 and TRBJ2-6; D might be TRBD1 or TRBD2, each matching 5 bases. Trimming pared 7 bases from V and 1 base from J, leaving 14 bases between. The CDR3 length is 16 residues. The germline CDR1 and CDR2 sequences are MNHEY and SMNVEV (reference sequence). The CDR3 loop reads CASKPREMSGANVLTF. In nucleotides, the CDR3 is TGTGCCAGCAAACCCAGGGAGATGTCTGGGGCCAACGTCCTGACTTTC.